One and the same sample provided the 15 T cell receptor beta chains below, sequenced in a study of human T cells and chemical hapten exposure. TCRdb re-derived calls from the RACE reads in MiXCR, one entry per CDR3 protein. Of tens of thousands of distinct CDR3 sequences listed, roughly 5.4% are singletons. As for time point: healthy volunteer bleed at 6 weeks. Sequencing started from total RNA isolated from unfractionated whole blood. Specimen: whole blood. These TCRs come from a human donor in good health. Some clones in this sample may be carry-over from other donors' samples.

This clonotype appeared many times. This chain joins TRBV28 and TRBJ1-2, with 7 bases that match TRBD1. Germline V gene lookup returns CDR1 MDHEN and CDR2 SYDVKM. The J segment lost 7 bases and the V segment lost 4 bases, leaving 9 bases of the junction unmatched. The CDR3 loop spans 14 amino acids. CDR3 sequence reads: CASSSGTDKRGYTF. Written as DNA, the CDR3 is TGTGCCAGCAGTTCCGGGACAGATAAACGTGGCTACACCTTC.

The V call is TRBV28, the J call TRBJ2-7; TRBD1 matches at 8 bases. This CDR3 region has 15 residues. The V gene's germline CDR1 is MDHEN and CDR2 SYDVKM. The J segment lost 3 bases and the V segment lost 7 bases, leaving 11 bases of the junction unmatched. The CDR3 DNA sequence: TGTGCCAGCACGTTGACAGGGGCCCATAACTACGAGCAGTACTTC. This encodes CASTLTGAHNYEQYF.

This clonotype has a handful of counts. Here the CDR3 reads CASRPDRALHNQPQHF. CDR3 in DNA: TGTGCCAGCAGACCCGACAGGGCCCTACACAATCAGCCCCAGCATTTT. This chain joins TRBV6-2 or TRBV6-3 and TRBJ1-5, with 7 bases matching TRBD1. The CDR3 length is 16 residues. V lost 6 bases and J lost 3; bases outside the gene matches: 11. The germline CDR1 and CDR2 sequences are MNHEY and SVGEGT.

There are many counts of this clonotype. The gene calls are TRBV28 and TRBJ2-1; 9 bases match TRBD2. V gave up 2 bases and J gave up 10 bases; unmatched junction bases: 6. The germline V gene encodes CDR1 MDHEN and CDR2 SYDVKM. The CDR3 totals 14 residues. CDR3: CASSLIAGAGEQFF. The CDR3 DNA follows: TGTGCCAGCAGTTTAATAGCGGGAGCTGGGGAGCAGTTCTTC.

This clonotype was observed a handful of times. The chain recombines TRBV28 with TRBJ2-1; D may correspond to TRBD1 or TRBD2 (5 bases each). Germline V CDR1 and CDR2: MDHEN, SYDVKM. This CDR3 is 17 amino acids long. The V end lost 4 bases, the J end lost 4 bases, and 20 bases lay between the germline ends. In DNA form, the CDR3 reads TGTGCCAGCAGTTCCCCTTGGGACCGAAAAGGGTACAATGAGCAGTTCTTC. It translates to CASSSPWDRKGYNEQFF.

This clonotype was found many times. The chain is built from TRBV2 and TRBJ2-1, with TRBD1 as a possible D gene (7 bases). Trimming removed 6 bases at V and 7 bases at J, with 16 bases between. CDR1 is SNHLY and CDR2 is FYNNEI in the germline V gene. There are 14 residues in the CDR3. The CDR3 sequence: CASRNNRGGNEQFF. The CDR3, as DNA: TGTGCCAGCAGGAATAACAGGGGAGGAAATGAGCAGTTCTTC.

V usage is TRBV9 and J usage is TRBJ2-2; D may be TRBD1 (5 bases). The CDR3 length is 15 residues. CDR1 is SGDLS, CDR2 YYNGEE, per germline. The V and J ends lost 5 bases and 6 bases respectively, with 17 bases between them. CDR3 nucleotides: TGTGCCAGCAGTCCCGGACCAGGGTTGTCCGGGGAGCTGTTTTTT. Amino acids: CASSPGPGLSGELFF.

This clonotype was recorded a few times. The chain carries TRBV27 and TRBJ2-7, with 10 nucleotides matching TRBD2. Trimming at V came to 7 bases and at J to 2 bases, leaving 11 bases not matched to a gene. The CDR3 has 16 residues. Germline V gene lookup returns CDR1 MNHEY and CDR2 SMNVEV (reference sequence). The CDR3 region is CASKPNKLAGPYEQYF. The CDR3 region has the DNA TGTGCCAGCAAACCCAATAAACTAGCGGGGCCCTACGAGCAGTACTTC.

A word on this clonotype: One base away lies a much larger clone, so this may be a sequencing read error. The rearrangement uses TRBV27 and TRBJ2-3; TRBD1 agrees at 9 bases. The J segment lost 8 bases and the V segment lost 5 bases, leaving 8 bases of the junction unmatched. Germline-derived CDR1 and CDR2 are MNHEY and SMNVEV (reference sequence). The CDR3 has 14 residues. The CDR3 loop is CASSLRTGAGTQYF. The CDR3 DNA reads as TGTGCCAGCAGTCTCCGGACAGGGGCAGGTACGCAGTATTTT.

This clonotype was counted a few times. CDR3 sequence: CASSAPRSARTDTQYF. CDR3 coding DNA: TGTGCCAGCAGTGCTCCTCGTAGCGCCCGCACAGATACGCAGTATTTT. J is TRBJ2-3 and V is TRBV28; tentatively, D is TRBD2 (5 bases). The germline gives CDR1 MDHEN, CDR2 SYDVKM. V was pared by 5 bases and J by 1 base, with 16 bases between. The CDR3 contains 16 residues.

This clonotype was seen many times. J is TRBJ2-3 and V is TRBV29-1, with TRBD2 identical over 8 bases. Trimming took 0 bases from V and 2 from J; bases not matched to a gene: 7. Per the germline V gene, CDR1 is SQVTM and CDR2 is ANQGSEA. This CDR3 has 16 residues. The CDR3 DNA reads as TGCAGCGTTGAAGATCGGCTAGCGGGCTCCACAGATACGCAGTATTTT. It yields the protein CSVEDRLAGSTDTQYF.

This chain connects TRBV7-2 to TRBJ1-1; tentatively, D is TRBD1 (6 bases). The germline V gene encodes CDR1 SGHTA and CDR2 FQGNSA. The CDR3 sequence is 14 residues long. Trimming took off 0 bases at V and 5 bases at J, with 10 bases between the two ends. The CDR3 reads CASSLAGQGTEAFF. CDR3 bases: TGTGCCAGCAGCTTAGCAGGGCAGGGGACTGAAGCTTTCTTT.

This clonotype was detected many times. The V call is TRBV6-5, the J call TRBJ1-2; D is possibly TRBD1 (6 bases). Trimming pared 10 bases from V and 6 bases from J, leaving 21 bases between. The CDR3 extends over 14 amino acids. Germline V gives CDR1 MNHEY, CDR2 SVGAGI. As DNA, the CDR3 is TGTGCCACCACAGCTAGGGGGGGTGACGATGGCTACACCTTC. Translated, it gives CATTARGGDDGYTF.

This sequence joins TRBV4-3 and TRBJ1-5, with D hard to call. The V gene lost 0 bases and the J gene lost 4 bases, with 10 bases spanning the gap. This CDR3 region has 15 residues. Germline V gives CDR1 LGHNA, CDR2 YSLEER. The chain's CDR3 is CASSQEYRGNQPQHF. For the CDR3, the DNA is TGCGCCAGCAGCCAAGAATACCGGGGAAATCAGCCCCAGCATTTT.

This clonotype has a count of ten or more. The chain combines TRBV29-1 with TRBJ1-1; 7 nucleotides agree with TRBD1. The ends lost 5 bases at V and 5 bases at J; junction bases unmatched: 2. This CDR3 has 11 amino acids. Germline-derived CDR1 and CDR2 are SQVTM and ANQGSEA. CDR3 sequence reads: CSVQGDTEAFF. The CDR3 DNA sequence: TGCAGCGTTCAGGGGGATACTGAAGCTTTCTTT.